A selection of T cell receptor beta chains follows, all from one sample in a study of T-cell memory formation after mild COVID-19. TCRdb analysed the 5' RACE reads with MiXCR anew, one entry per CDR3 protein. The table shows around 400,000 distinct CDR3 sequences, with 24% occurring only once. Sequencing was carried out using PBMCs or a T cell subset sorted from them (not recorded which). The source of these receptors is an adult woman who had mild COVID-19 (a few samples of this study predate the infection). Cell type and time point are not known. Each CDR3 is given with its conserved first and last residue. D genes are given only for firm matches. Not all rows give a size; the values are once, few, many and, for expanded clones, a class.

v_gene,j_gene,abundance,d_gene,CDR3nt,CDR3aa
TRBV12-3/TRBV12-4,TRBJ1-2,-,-,TGTGCCAGCAGTTTAGCTGCGGGGGCTAACTATGGCTACACCTTC,CASSLAAGANYGYTF
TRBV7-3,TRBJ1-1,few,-,TGTGCCAGCAGCGCCGGGGGTATGAACACTGAAGCTTTCTTT,CASSAGGMNTEAFF
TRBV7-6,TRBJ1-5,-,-,TGTGCCAGCAGCTTAGAGGGGACACCCTTGGCCAATCAGCCCCAGCATTTT,CASSLEGTPLANQPQHF
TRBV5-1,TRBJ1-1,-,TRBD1,TGCGCCAGCAGCGCCGGGACAGGGGTGACTGAAGCTTTCTTT,CASSAGTGVTEAFF
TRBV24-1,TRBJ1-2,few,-,TGTGCCACCAGTGAATGGGGGGACCAGGGCTACACCTTC,CATSEWGDQGYTF
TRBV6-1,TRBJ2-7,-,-,TGTGCCAGCAGGGGCAGTTTGTACGAGCAGTACTTC,CASRGSLYEQYF
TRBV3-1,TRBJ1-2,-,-,TGTGCCAGCAGCCAAGATTGGCAGGGCCGGTATGGCTACACCTTC,CASSQDWQGRYGYTF
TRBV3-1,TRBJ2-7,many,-,TGTGCCAGCAGCCAAGGATACGAGCAGTACTTC,CASSQGYEQYF
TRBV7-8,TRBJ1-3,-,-,TGTGCCAGCAGCTTTGGCCGCGGCTCTGGAAACACCATATATTTT,CASSFGRGSGNTIYF
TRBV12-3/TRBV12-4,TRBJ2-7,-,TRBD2,TGTGCCAGCAGCTCGATTAGCGGGAACTACGAGCAGTACTTC,CASSSISGNYEQYF
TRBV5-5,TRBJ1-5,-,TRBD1,TGTGCCAGCAGCCGGGACAGCCTTAGCAATCAGCCCCAGCATTTT,CASSRDSLSNQPQHF
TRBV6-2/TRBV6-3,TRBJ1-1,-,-,TGTGCCAGCAGTTACTCGCCACCATGGGCCGGGCTGGCCACTGAAGCTTTCTTT,CASSYSPPWAGLATEAFF
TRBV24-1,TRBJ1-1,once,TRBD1,TGTGCCACCAGTGATCCAGGGGGCCCTGAAGCTTTCTTT,CATSDPGGPEAFF
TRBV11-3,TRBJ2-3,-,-,TGTGCCAGCAGCCCTCGTGGAGGCCGGGATACGCAGTATTTT,CASSPRGGRDTQYF
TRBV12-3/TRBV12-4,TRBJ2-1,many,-,TGTGCCAGCAGTTTAGAGGGGGGCGGTTACAATGAGCAGTTCTTC,CASSLEGGGYNEQFF
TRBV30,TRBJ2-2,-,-,TGTGCCTGGAGTGGACTTGCGGTTTCCGGGGAGCTGTTTTTT,CAWSGLAVSGELFF
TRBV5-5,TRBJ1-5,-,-,TGTGCCAGCAGCTTGGTGGGGGGAAATAGCAATCAGCCCCAGCATTTT,CASSLVGGNSNQPQHF
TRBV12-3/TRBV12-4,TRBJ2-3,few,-,TGTGCCAGCAGTAAGGCTACAGGCCCTAGCCTCACAGATACGCAGTATTTT,CASSKATGPSLTDTQYF
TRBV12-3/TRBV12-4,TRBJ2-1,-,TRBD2,TGTGCCAGCAGTAACCCCGGACTAGCGGGGAACAATGAGCAGTTCTTC,CASSNPGLAGNNEQFF
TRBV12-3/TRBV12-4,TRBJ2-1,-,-,TGTGCCAGTGCCGGGACGCCGTACAATGAGCAGTTCTTC,CASAGTPYNEQFF
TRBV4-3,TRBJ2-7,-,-,TGCGCCAGCAGCCAAGATCGGGCTCCCAGGGAGCAGTACTTC,CASSQDRAPREQYF
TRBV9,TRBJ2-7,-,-,TGTGCCAGCAGCGAGGCCACGGACGATCCTACCTACGAGCAGTACTTC,CASSEATDDPTYEQYF
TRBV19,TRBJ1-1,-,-,TGTGCCAGTAGAAAAGGTCAGAACGAGAACACTGAAGCTTTCTTT,CASRKGQNENTEAFF
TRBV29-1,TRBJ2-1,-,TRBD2,TGCAGCGTTGTAGCGGGAGTCGTCTACAATGAGCAGTTCTTC,CSVVAGVVYNEQFF
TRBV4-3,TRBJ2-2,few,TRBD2,TGCGCCAGCAGCCAGAGCGGGGCGAACACCGGGGAGCTGTTTTTT,CASSQSGANTGELFF
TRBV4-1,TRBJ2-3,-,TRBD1,TGCGCCAGCAGCCAGACAGGGATATTCACAGATACGCAGTATTTT,CASSQTGIFTDTQYF
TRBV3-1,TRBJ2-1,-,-,TGTGCCAGCAGCCAAGATGAGGACTCCTACAATGAGCAGTTCTTC,CASSQDEDSYNEQFF
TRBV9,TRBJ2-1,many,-,TGTGCCAGCAGCGTCGGCACCGTCGAAAATGAGCAGTTCTTC,CASSVGTVENEQFF
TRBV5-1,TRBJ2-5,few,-,TGCGCCAGCCGTCGGACGGGTCAAGAGACCCAGTACTTC,CASRRTGQETQYF
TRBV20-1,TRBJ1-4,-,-,TGCAGTGCTAGAGATCCGACAGGCGTGGGTGAAAAACTGTTTTTT,CSARDPTGVGEKLFF
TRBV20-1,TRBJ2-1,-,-,TGCAGTGCTAGCGATGGAGGGGCCTACAATGAGCAGTTCTTC,CSASDGGAYNEQFF
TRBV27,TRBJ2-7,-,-,TGTGCCAGCAGTTTAGAGGCTCCGGTCTACTACGAGCAGTACTTC,CASSLEAPVYYEQYF
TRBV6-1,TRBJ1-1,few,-,TGTGCCAGCAGCGGACGGATGAACACTGAAGCTTTCTTT,CASSGRMNTEAFF
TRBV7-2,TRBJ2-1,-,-,TGTGCCAGCAGCCCGTACTTGCACAATGAGCAGTTCTTC,CASSPYLHNEQFF
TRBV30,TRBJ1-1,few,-,TGTGCCTGGAGACGGGCGTACACTGAAGCTTTCTTT,CAWRRAYTEAFF
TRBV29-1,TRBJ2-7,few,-,TGCAGCGTTATTGGCAGAAGGAACGAGCAGTACTTC,CSVIGRRNEQYF
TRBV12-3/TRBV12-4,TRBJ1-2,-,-,TGTGCCAGCAGTCTGGCTGCAGGGGTCCCTGGCTACACCTTC,CASSLAAGVPGYTF
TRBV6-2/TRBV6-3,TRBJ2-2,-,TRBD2,TGTGCCAGCAGGACTAGCGGGAGGGCCTCCGGGGAGCTGTTTTTT,CASRTSGRASGELFF
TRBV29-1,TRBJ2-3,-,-,TGCAGCGTTGAGGGGGAAAAGAGGACAGATACGCAGTATTTT,CSVEGEKRTDTQYF
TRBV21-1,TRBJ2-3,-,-,TGTGCCAGCCCGTCAGCAGATACGCAGTATTTT,CASPSADTQYF
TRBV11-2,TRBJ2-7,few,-,TGTGCCAGCAGCTTAGAACAGGCGAACGCCTACGAGCAGTACTTC,CASSLEQANAYEQYF
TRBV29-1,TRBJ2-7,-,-,TGCAGCGTGCTCTACCGGGAGCAGTACTTC,CSVLYREQYF
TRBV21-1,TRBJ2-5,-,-,TGTGCCAGCAGCAAAAATTTGGAGCTAGCGGGAGTTTTTGAGGAGACCCAGTACTTC,CASSKNLELAGVFEETQYF
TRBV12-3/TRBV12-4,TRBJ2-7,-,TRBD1,TGTGCCAGCAGCTGGGACAGGGTGGCGAGATACGAGCAGTACTTC,CASSWDRVARYEQYF
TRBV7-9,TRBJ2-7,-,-,TGTGCCAGCAGCTACCAGGGATTGCCCACCTACGAGCAGTACTTC,CASSYQGLPTYEQYF
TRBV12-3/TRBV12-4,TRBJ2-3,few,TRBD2,TGTGCCAGCAGACGTAGCGGGAGGAGCACAGATACGCAGTATTTT,CASRRSGRSTDTQYF
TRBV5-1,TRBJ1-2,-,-,TGCGCCAGCAGCTTCGGTCAGGGCAGCGATGGCTACACCTTC,CASSFGQGSDGYTF
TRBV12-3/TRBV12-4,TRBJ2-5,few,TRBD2,TGTGCCAGCAGACTAGCGGGGTCTCAAGAGACCCAGTACTTC,CASRLAGSQETQYF
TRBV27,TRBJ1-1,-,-,TGTGCCAGCAGTTTATCCCCGGCCAAGACCTATGACACTGAAGCTTTCTTT,CASSLSPAKTYDTEAFF
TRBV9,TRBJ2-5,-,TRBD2,TGTGCCAGCACGCCTGGACTAGCGGGGCCAAACCAGTCGTTC,CASTPGLAGPNQSF
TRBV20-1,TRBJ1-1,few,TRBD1,TGCAGTGCTAGAGATAAACAGGGGCGGAACACTGAAGCTTTCTTT,CSARDKQGRNTEAFF
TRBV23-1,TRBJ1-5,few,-,TGCGCCAGCAGTCAATACAGGGCGGGACAGCCCCAGCATTTT,CASSQYRAGQPQHF
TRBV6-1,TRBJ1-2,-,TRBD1,TGTGCCAGCAGTATGTGGACAGGGCTACTGGAGACCTTC,CASSMWTGLLETF
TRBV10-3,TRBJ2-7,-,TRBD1,TGTGCCATCACCGGGACAGAGAGCGGAGGGCAGTACTTC,CAITGTESGGQYF
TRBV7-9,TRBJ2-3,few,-,TGTGCCAGCAGCTTAGATGGGGGCACAGATACGCAGTATTTT,CASSLDGGTDTQYF
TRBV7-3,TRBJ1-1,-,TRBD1,TGTGCCAGCAGCTTAAGAGGGCAGGGGGCGGACACTGAAGCTTTCTTT,CASSLRGQGADTEAFF